Shown below are 10 T cell receptor beta chains from a single sample sequenced in a study of response to subunit inactivated influenza vaccine. TCRdb re-called the RT-PCR reads with MiXCR, one entry per CDR3 protein. The repertoire holds 650,000 to 850,000 distinct CDR3 sequences, with approximately 13% as singletons. Specimen: PBMCs from blood, collected roughly 15 days before vaccination. The origin of the receptors is a man aged 45 to 65 who received an inactivated influenza vaccine.

The J gene is TRBJ2-1, the V gene TRBV28, with 10 positions matching TRBD2. The germline V gene has CDR1 MDHEN and CDR2 SYDVKM. With V trimmed by 10 bases and J by 9 bases, 12 bases remained unmatched. CDR3 length: 14 residues. The chain's CDR3 is CATGGSGRQAEQFF. In DNA form, the CDR3 reads TGTGCCACCGGGGGTAGCGGGAGGCAAGCTGAGCAGTTCTTC. The complete variable domain, with remaining parts taken from reference TRBV28 and TRBJ2-1, reads DVKVTQSSRYLVKRTGEKVFLECVQDMDHENMFWYRQDPGLGLRLIYFSYDVKMKEKGDIPEGYSVSREKKERFSLILESASTNQTSMYLCATGGSGRQAEQFFGPGTRLTVL.

This clonotype was detected a few times. This chain joins TRBV5-6 and TRBJ2-1; D not resolved. Germline assignment: CDR1 SGHDT and CDR2 YYEEEE. V lost 0 bases and J lost 4, with 14 bases in between. The CDR3 totals 16 residues. The CDR3 nucleotides read TGTGCCAGCAGCTTGGCCTGGGGATATATATACAATGAGCAGTTCTTC. Protein sequence: CASSLAWGYIYNEQFF.

The CDR3 nucleotides read TGCGCCAGCAGCTTGAGCCCGGGACAGGAGTTTGAAAAACTGTTTTTT. It encodes CASSLSPGQEFEKLFF. V usage is TRBV5-1 and J usage is TRBJ1-4; 8 bases line up with TRBD1. Germline V gene lookup returns CDR1 SGHRS and CDR2 YFSETQ. V shed 1 base and J 7 bases; nucleotides not matched to a gene: 9. The CDR3 runs 16 residues.

V gene TRBV5-1 combines with J gene TRBJ2-3, with a possible D match to TRBD1 (5 bases). Trimming stripped 5 bases from V and 3 bases from J, with 10 bases between. The CDR3 loop spans 13 amino acids. Germline V CDR1 and CDR2: SGHRS, YFSETQ. The CDR3 nucleotides read TGCGCCAGCAGAACGACAGTTACAGATACGCAGTATTTT. This gives the protein CASRTTVTDTQYF. Full variable domain (outside the CDR3, taken from reference TRBV5-1 and TRBJ2-3): KAGVTQTPRYLIKTRGQQVTLSCSPISGHRSVSWYQQTPGQGLQFLFEYFSETQRNKGNFPGRFSGRQFSNSRSEMNVSTLELGDSALYLCASRTTVTDTQYFGPGTRLTVL.

This rearrangement joins TRBV7-9 to TRBJ2-6; no clear D gene. Trimming removed 3 bases at V and 0 bases at J, with 9 bases between. Germline CDR1 reads SEHNR; CDR2 reads FQNEAQ (reference sequence). The CDR3 is made up of 16 amino acids. The CDR3 spells CASSFSGISGANVLTF. The CDR3 DNA is TGTGCCAGCAGCTTTTCCGGAATCTCTGGGGCCAACGTCCTGACTTTC.

This clonotype was observed a few times. The V gene is TRBV12-3 or TRBV12-4, the J gene TRBJ1-6, with D maybe TRBD1 (5 bases). The V and J ends lost 5 bases and 15 bases respectively, with 11 bases between them. This CDR3 spans 11 amino acids. CDR3 in DNA: TGTGCCAGCAGTAGGGGAGAAAACCTCCACTTT. Amino acid sequence: CASSRGENLHF.

The V call is TRBV7-8, the J call TRBJ2-2; unclear D gene. This CDR3 region has 15 residues. V lost 5 bases and J lost 6, with 16 bases in between. Germline values: CDR1 SGHVS, CDR2 FQNEAQ. CDR3 coding DNA: TGTGCCAGCAGCCCAATCTTCGCGTTGGCCGGGGAGCTGTTTTTT. It encodes CASSPIFALAGELFF. Complete variable domain (other parts from reference TRBV7-8 and TRBJ2-2): GAGVSQSPRYKVAKRGQDVALRCDPISGHVSLFWYQQALGQGPEFLTYFQNEAQLDKSGLPSDRFFAERPEGSVSTLKIQRTQQEDSAVYLCASSPIFALAGELFFGEGSRLTVL.

This clonotype has ten or more counts. The V call is TRBV28, the J call TRBJ2-1; D could derive from TRBD1 or TRBD2 (5 bases each). CDR1 is MDHEN and CDR2 is SYDVKM in the germline V gene. With 5 bases removed from V and 6 bases from J, the gap between germline ends came to 14 bases. The CDR3 has 14 amino acids. CDR3 in DNA: TGTGCCAGCAGTATCGGGACCCGGGCCAATGAGCAGTTCTTC. Its protein product is CASSIGTRANEQFF.

The V and J genes are TRBV10-3 and TRBJ2-7, with 12 bases aligning to TRBD2. CDR1 is ENHRY and CDR2 is SYGVKD in the germline V gene. Unmatched junction bases numbered 3, after V lost 6 bases and J lost 0 bases. CDR3 length: 15 residues. CDR3 bases: TGTGCCATCAGCCTGACTAGCGGGAGCTCCTACGAGCAGTACTTC. It translates to CAISLTSGSSYEQYF.

This clonotype was recorded a few times. This sequence joins TRBV10-3 and TRBJ2-2, with 8 bases lining up with TRBD1. V lost 6 bases, J lost 0 bases, and 3 bases stayed unmatched. The CDR3 covers 15 residues. Germline V gene lookup returns CDR1 ENHRY and CDR2 SYGVKD. The CDR3 reads CAIRKTGANTGELFF. The CDR3 DNA reads as TGTGCCATCAGGAAGACAGGGGCGAACACCGGGGAGCTGTTTTTT.